This T cell receptor (beta chain) was sequenced in a study of T-cell reconstitution after alpha-beta-depleted transplantation in children. This clonotype has a handful of counts. Its antigen is not known. J gave up 0 bases and V 3 bases, and 7 bases lay outside the gene matches. CDR3 length equals 16 residues. CDR1 is ENHRY and CDR2 is SYGVKD in the germline V gene. The study's findings and limits: At day 60, the high TCRbeta diversity found in some patients originated from recipient T cells and thymic progenitors that had survived. Once a year had passed after transplant, T-cell counts and diversity came mostly from newly produced T cells. At around two months after transplant, the alpha-beta T cells were reportedly derived from several hundred expanded clones that came from non-depleted graft cells.

Unique molecular identifiers were incorporated into the prepared TCRbeta library. MiXCR, run by TCRdb on the PCR reads, gives a single entry per CDR3 protein. This repertoire shows fewer than 750,000 distinct CDR3 sequences, roughly 23% found once; its top ten account for 13% to 15%. Sample: PBMCs, mostly from graft donor cells, taken 360 days after TCRalphabeta/CD19-depleted stem cell transplant. The sequence derives from a boy younger than two who had a stem cell transplant for acute myeloid leukemia, so the T cells may come from the graft donor. The chain uses TRBV10-3 and TRBJ2-7; 8 nucleotides align to TRBD1. The CDR3 sequence is CAISDPGQGSSYEQYF. CDR3 nucleotides: TGTGCCATCAGTGACCCCGGACAGGGTAGCTCCTACGAGCAGTACTTC.